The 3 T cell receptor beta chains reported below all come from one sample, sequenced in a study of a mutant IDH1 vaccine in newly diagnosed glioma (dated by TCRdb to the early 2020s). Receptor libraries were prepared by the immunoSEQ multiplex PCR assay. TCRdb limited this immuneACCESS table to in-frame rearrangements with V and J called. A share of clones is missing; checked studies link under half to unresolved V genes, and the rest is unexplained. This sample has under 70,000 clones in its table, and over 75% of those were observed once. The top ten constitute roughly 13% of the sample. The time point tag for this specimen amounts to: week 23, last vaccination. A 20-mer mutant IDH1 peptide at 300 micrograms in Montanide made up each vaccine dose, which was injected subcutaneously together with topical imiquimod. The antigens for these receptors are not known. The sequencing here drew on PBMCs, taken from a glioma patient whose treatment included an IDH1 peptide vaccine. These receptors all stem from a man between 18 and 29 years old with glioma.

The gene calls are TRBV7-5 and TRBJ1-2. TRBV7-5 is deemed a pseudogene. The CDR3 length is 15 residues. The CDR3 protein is CARSSQRVGADGYTF. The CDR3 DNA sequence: TGTGCCAGAAGCTCTCAGCGGGTCGGGGCGGATGGCTACACCTTC.

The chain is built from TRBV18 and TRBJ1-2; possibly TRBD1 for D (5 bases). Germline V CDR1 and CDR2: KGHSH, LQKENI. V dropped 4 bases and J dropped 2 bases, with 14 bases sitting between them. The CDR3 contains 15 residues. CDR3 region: CASSLRQSLNYGYTF. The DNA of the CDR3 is TGTGCCAGCTCACTTCGACAGTCACTCAACTATGGCTACACCTTC.

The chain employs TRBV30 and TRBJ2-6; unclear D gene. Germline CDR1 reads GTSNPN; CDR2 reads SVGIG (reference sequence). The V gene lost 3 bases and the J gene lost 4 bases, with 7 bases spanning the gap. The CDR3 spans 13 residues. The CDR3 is CAWRGKGANVLTF. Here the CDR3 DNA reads TGTGCCTGGAGGGGGAAGGGGGCCAACGTCCTGACTTTC.